The 17 T cell receptor beta chains given below trace back to one sample, sequenced in a study of blood T cells in healthy people across ages (dated by TCRdb to about 2015). The library was made by 5' RACE. Instrument on record: Illumina HiSeq 2500. The second PCR ran for roughly 6 to 11 cycles and used a J-beta primer mix along with a sample-barcoded 5' primer. TCRdb trimmed public reads at Q25 via fastp, called clones via MiXCR and kept in-frame beta chains. Every entry covers one CDR3 protein and lists the most common genes and DNA from its rows. Counted in this sample were approximately 810,000 distinct CDR3 sequences; about 30% of them appeared once. 15% to 20% of the sample goes to the ten largest clones. Sequenced sample: blood. The receptors come from a woman at least 80 years old in good health.

About this clonotype: At one end, the junction sequence differs from germline, possibly due to a read error. The gene calls are TRBV2 and TRBJ1-2; 7 positions match TRBD1. CDR1 and CDR2 from the germline V gene are SNHLY and FYNNEI. The CDR3 spans 15 residues. CDR3 region: CASSGSEGARYGNTF. CDR3 sequence (DNA): TGTGCCAGCAGTGGGAGTGAGGGGGCGCGATATGGCAACACCTTC.

The chain uses TRBV25-1 and TRBJ1-4, with a tentative D call TRBD1 (6 bases). Looked up from germline, CDR1 is MGHDK and CDR2 is SYGVNS. The V and J ends lost 6 bases and 2 bases respectively, with 13 bases between them. This CDR3 has 15 residues. CDR3 loop: CASRPTGLTNEKLFF. CDR3 nucleotides: TGTGCCAGCAGGCCAACAGGGCTCACTAATGAAAAACTGTTTTTT.

As to this clonotype: A clone one base away is much larger, so this may be a read error. CDR3 protein: CASSLAGSSPNEEFF. In DNA form, the CDR3 reads TGTGCCAGCAGCTTAGCGGGGTCCAGCCCCAATGAGGAGTTCTTC. The rearrangement links TRBV7-9 to TRBJ2-1; D unresolved. This CDR3 is built from 15 residues. Germline lookup yields CDR1 SEHNR and CDR2 FQNEAQ (reference sequence).

This clonotype was seen at least ten times. The CDR3 coding sequence is TGTGCCAGCAGCACCCGGGACATAGGAGCTGGGATTCGCTGGTATTTT. Protein: CASSTRDIGAGIRWYF. The rearrangement uses TRBV7-2 and TRBJ2-3; D might be TRBD1 (6 bases). Germline V lookup: CDR1 SGHTA, CDR2 FQGNSA. CDR3 length: 16 residues. The V gene lost 5 bases and the J gene lost 14 bases, with 29 bases spanning the gap.

As to this clonotype: At one end the junction does not follow the germline gene, possibly because of a read error. This chain uses TRBV6-2 or TRBV6-3 with TRBJ2-1, with D possibly being TRBD2 (5 bases). The CDR3 spans 13 residues. Germline CDR1 MNHEY, CDR2 SVGEGT. CDR3 sequence (DNA): TGCGCCAGCAGTCGAACTGACTACAATGGGCAGTTCTTC. Translation gives CASSRTDYNGQFF.

This clonotype was counted a few times. The genes are TRBV5-8 and TRBJ2-3, with 11 bases aligning to TRBD2. There are 20 residues in the CDR3. Germline CDR1 and CDR2: SGHTS and YDEGEE. The V gene end was trimmed by 4 bases and the J gene end by 7 bases; junction bases not matched to a gene: 23. CDR3 nucleotide sequence: TGTGCCAGCAGCCCCTCGAAGGCTAGCGGGGGGCTAAACCGTTATAATACGCAGTATTTT. Translation gives CASSPSKASGGLNRYNTQYF.

The sample holds many counts of this clonotype. The rearrangement uses TRBV7-9 and TRBJ1-2; no firm D call. Germline values: CDR1 SEHNR, CDR2 FQNEAQ (reference sequence). V shed 5 bases and J shed 1 base, with 11 bases lying between them. This CDR3 spans 14 amino acids. The CDR3 DNA reads as TGTGCCAGCAGCCCTACCACTGATAACTATGGCTACACCTTC. Translating it yields CASSPTTDNYGYTF.

This clonotype was observed a few times. The chain is built from TRBV4-3 and TRBJ1-6; perhaps TRBD1 as D (5 bases). CDR1 is LGHNA and CDR2 is YSLEER in the germline V gene. The CDR3 is made up of 19 amino acids. V shed 2 bases and J shed 0 bases, with 17 bases lying between them. CDR3 loop: CASSQSFRDRSSYNSPLHF. The CDR3 DNA is TGCGCCAGCAGCCAATCTTTCCGGGACCGGAGCTCCTATAATTCACCCCTCCACTTT.

The chain is built from TRBV6-2 or TRBV6-3 and TRBJ2-6, with 8 positions matching TRBD1. Trimming at V came to 5 bases and at J to 0 bases, leaving 9 bases not matched to a gene. The CDR3 has 18 amino acids. Per germline, CDR1 MNHEY and CDR2 SVGEGT. The CDR3 coding sequence is TGTGCCAGCAGTCGGTTGGGACAGGCAAGCTCTGGGGCCAACGTCCTGACTTTC. It is translated as CASSRLGQASSGANVLTF.

This clonotype was seen at least ten times. V and J are TRBV27 and TRBJ2-1, with TRBD2 matching over 9 bases. CDR1 is MNHEY, CDR2 SMNVEV, per germline (reference sequence). V lost 8 bases, J lost 7 bases, and 12 bases stayed unmatched. The CDR3 has 15 amino acids. Here the CDR3 reads CASLRSGLAGNEQFF. Here the CDR3 DNA reads TGTGCCAGCCTCCGTTCGGGGCTAGCGGGGAATGAGCAGTTCTTC.

Ten or more counts support this clonotype. The chain uses TRBV20-1 and TRBJ2-7, with TRBD1 matching 10 bases. Per germline, CDR1 DFQATT and CDR2 SNEGSKA (reference sequence). The CDR3 runs to 12 residues. The J segment lost 5 bases and the V segment lost 5 bases, leaving 3 bases of the junction unmatched. Written as DNA, the CDR3 is TGCAGTGCTCTGGGACAGGGGAACGAGCAGTACTTC. As protein: CSALGQGNEQYF.

This clonotype appeared a few times. A much larger clone differs by one base, so this may be a read error. The rearrangement uses TRBV7-2 and TRBJ2-5, with 9 positions matching TRBD1. CDR1 SGHTA and CDR2 FQGNSA come from the germline V gene. The CDR3 consists of 16 residues. The CDR3 protein is CASRFTGGVTQETRYF. The CDR3 DNA reads TGTGCCAGCAGATTTACAGGGGGCGTCACGCAAGAGACCCGGTACTTC.

This clonotype came up many times. A much larger clone sits a single nucleotide away, making a read error possible. This chain uses TRBV27 with TRBJ2-5; D is perhaps TRBD1 (6 bases). This CDR3 comprises 15 residues. Germline CDR1 is MNHEY and CDR2 is SMNVEV (reference sequence). The V and J ends lost 0 bases and 11 bases respectively, with 19 bases between them. The CDR3 region is CASSLSAGVRDEQYF. CDR3 DNA: TGTGCCAGCAGTTTATCAGCAGGGGTGAGGGATGAGCAGTACTTC.

This clonotype was picked up many times. The rearrangement joins TRBV29-1 to TRBJ1-2; D not certain. V lost 6 bases to trimming and J lost 8 bases, with 22 bases between them. CDR1 and CDR2 from the germline V gene are SQVTM and ANQGSEA. There are 14 residues in the CDR3. CDR3 DNA: TGCAGCGTCCCGCCCCGGGATCGACTGGGGGGCTACACCTTC. Its protein product is CSVPPRDRLGGYTF.

The chain carries TRBV12-3 or TRBV12-4 and TRBJ1-2, with D tentatively TRBD1 (5 bases). The CDR3 is 15 amino acids. Trimming stripped 3 bases from V and 8 bases from J, with 19 bases between. The CDR3 spells CASSFSGPTPGGYTF. The CDR3 DNA reads TGTGCCAGCAGTTTTTCGGGACCTACCCCGGGAGGCTACACCTTC.

V gene TRBV20-1 combines with J gene TRBJ2-1; D unclear. CDR1 and CDR2 from the germline V gene are DFQATT and SNEGSKA (reference sequence). V was pared by 4 bases and J by 7 bases, with 20 bases between. The CDR3 is made up of 15 amino acids. The CDR3 spells CSAMVGPNMGNEQFF. In nucleotides, the CDR3 is TGCAGTGCTATGGTTGGACCAAATATGGGAAATGAGCAGTTCTTC.

This clonotype was observed a handful of times. The rearrangement joins TRBV12-3 or TRBV12-4 to TRBJ2-2, with D hard to call. Trimming stripped 7 bases from V and 1 base from J, with 10 bases between. The CDR3 contains 14 residues. CDR3: CASTLRMNTGELFF. The CDR3 coding sequence is TGTGCCAGCACCCTTCGCATGAACACCGGGGAGCTGTTTTTT.